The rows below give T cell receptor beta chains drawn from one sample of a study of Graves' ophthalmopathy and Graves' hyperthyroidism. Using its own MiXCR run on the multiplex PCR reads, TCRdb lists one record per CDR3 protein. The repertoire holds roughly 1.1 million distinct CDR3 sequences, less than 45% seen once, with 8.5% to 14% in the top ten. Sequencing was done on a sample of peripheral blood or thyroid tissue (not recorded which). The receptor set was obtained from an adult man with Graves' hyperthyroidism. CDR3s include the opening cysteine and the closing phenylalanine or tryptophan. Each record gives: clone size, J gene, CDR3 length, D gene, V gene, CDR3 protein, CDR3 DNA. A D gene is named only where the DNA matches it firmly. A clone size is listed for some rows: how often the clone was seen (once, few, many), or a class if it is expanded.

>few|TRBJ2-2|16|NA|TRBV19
CASSQSRGGTTGELFF
TGTGCCAGTAGCCAATCAAGGGGGGGCACCACCGGGGAGCTGTTTTTT
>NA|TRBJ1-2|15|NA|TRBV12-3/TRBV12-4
CAISVTDPVSYGYTF
TGTGCCATAAGCGTAACGGATCCTGTGAGCTATGGCTACACCTTC
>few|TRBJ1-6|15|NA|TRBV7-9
CASSLVQGLASPLHF
TGTGCCAGCAGCTTAGTCCAGGGGTTGGCTTCACCCCTCCACTTT
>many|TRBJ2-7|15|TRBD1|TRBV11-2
CASRLPGQGAGEQYF
TGTGCCAGCAGACTTCCGGGACAGGGAGCTGGGGAGCAGTACTTC
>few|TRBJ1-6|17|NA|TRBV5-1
CASSLVSLDSSNSPLHF
TGCGCCAGCAGCTTGGTTTCTCTGGACAGTAGTAATTCACCCCTCCACTTT
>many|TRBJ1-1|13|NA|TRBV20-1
CSARAGFSTEAFF
TGCAGTGCTAGAGCCGGGTTTTCGACTGAAGCTTTCTTT
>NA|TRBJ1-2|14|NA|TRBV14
CASSQGRAEYGYTF
TGTGCCAGCAGCCAAGGACGGGCGGAATATGGCTACACCTTC
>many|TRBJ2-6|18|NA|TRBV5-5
CASSLGAASTSGANVLTF
TGTGCCAGCAGCTTGGGGGCGGCCAGTACCTCTGGGGCCAACGTCCTGACTTTC
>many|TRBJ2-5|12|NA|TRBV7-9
CASSPFQETQYF
TGTGCCAGCAGCCCGTTTCAAGAGACCCAGTACTTC
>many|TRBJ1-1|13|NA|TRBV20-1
CSAPPPGVTEAFF
TGCAGTGCCCCGCCTCCAGGGGTCACTGAAGCTTTCTTT
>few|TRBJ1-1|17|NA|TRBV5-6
CASSLPGGRMLNTEAFF
TGTGCCAGCAGCCTGCCGGGGGGGCGAATGCTGAACACTGAAGCTTTCTTT
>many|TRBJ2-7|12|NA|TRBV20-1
CSAAITFYEQYF
TGCAGTGCTGCGATTACGTTCTACGAGCAGTACTTC
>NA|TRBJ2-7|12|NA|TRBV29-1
CSAAGQSYEQYF
TGCAGCGCGGCTGGACAGAGCTACGAGCAGTACTTC
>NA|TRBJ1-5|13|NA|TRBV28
CASTAYSNQPQHF
TGTGCCAGCACCGCATATAGCAATCAGCCCCAGCATTTT
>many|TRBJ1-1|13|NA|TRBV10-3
CASSEVRRAQAFF
TGTGCCAGCAGTGAAGTAAGGCGGGCCCAAGCTTTCTTT
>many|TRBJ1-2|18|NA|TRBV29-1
CSVRGTGAVPALGYGYTF
TGCAGCGTGAGGGGGACGGGGGCCGTACCGGCGCTGGGCTATGGCTACACCTTC
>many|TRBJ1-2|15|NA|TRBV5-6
CASSTYRADNYGYTF
TGTGCCAGCAGCACCTACAGGGCAGACAACTATGGCTACACCTTC
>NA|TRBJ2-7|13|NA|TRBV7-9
CASSPEYGYEQYF
TGTGCCAGCAGCCCTGAATACGGCTACGAGCAGTACTTC
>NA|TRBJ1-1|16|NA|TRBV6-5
CASSPAPQDSGTEAFF
TGTGCCAGCAGTCCCGCCCCACAGGATTCCGGGACTGAAGCTTTCTTT
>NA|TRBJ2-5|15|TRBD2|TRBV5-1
CASSFGLAVKETQYF
TGCGCCAGCAGCTTCGGACTAGCGGTAAAAGAGACCCAGTACTTC
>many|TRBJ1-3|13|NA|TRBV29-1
CSVESSPGNTIYF
TGCAGCGTTGAATCTTCCCCTGGAAACACCATATATTTT
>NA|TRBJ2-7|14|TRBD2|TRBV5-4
CASTLHGGTYEQYF
TGTGCCAGCACTCTTCACGGGGGGACCTACGAGCAGTACTTC
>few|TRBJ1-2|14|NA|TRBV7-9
CASSLVYQQHGYTF
TGTGCCAGCAGCTTAGTTTATCAGCAGCATGGCTACACCTTC
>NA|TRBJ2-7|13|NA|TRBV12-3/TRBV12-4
CASSLSSVDEQYF
TGTGCCAGCAGTTTAAGTTCGGTAGACGAGCAGTACTTC
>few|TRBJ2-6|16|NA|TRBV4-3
CASSQDFSSGANVLTF
TGCGCCAGCAGCCAAGATTTTAGCTCTGGGGCCAACGTCCTGACTTTC
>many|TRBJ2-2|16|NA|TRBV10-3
CAISEPLTANTGELFF
TGTGCCATCAGTGAGCCCCTGACAGCGAACACCGGGGAGCTGTTTTTT
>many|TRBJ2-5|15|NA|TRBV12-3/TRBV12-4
CASSPKLPTGETQYF
TGTGCCAGCAGTCCGAAACTACCCACGGGAGAGACCCAGTACTTC
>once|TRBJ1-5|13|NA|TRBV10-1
CASLDPGGQPQHF
TGCGCCAGCTTAGACCCTGGGGGTCAGCCCCAGCATTTT
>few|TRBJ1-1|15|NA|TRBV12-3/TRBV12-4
CASRPSGGSHTEAFF
TGTGCCAGCAGACCGTCCGGGGGTTCGCACACTGAAGCTTTCTTT
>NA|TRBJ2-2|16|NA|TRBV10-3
CASQRLAGSNTGELFF
TGTGCCAGTCAGAGGTTAGCAGGGTCGAACACCGGGGAGCTGTTTTTT
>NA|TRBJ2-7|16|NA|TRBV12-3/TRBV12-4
CASSQDQGWGGYGQYF
TGTGCCAGCAGCCAGGATCAGGGTTGGGGCGGGTACGGGCAGTACTTC
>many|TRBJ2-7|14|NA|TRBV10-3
CAIRVQTTSYEQYF
TGTGCCATCAGGGTACAGACCACAAGCTACGAGCAGTACTTC
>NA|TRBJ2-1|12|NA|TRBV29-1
CSVPFGYVEQFF
TGCAGCGTTCCGTTCGGCTACGTCGAGCAGTTCTTC
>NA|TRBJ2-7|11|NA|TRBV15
CASRGTGEQYF
TGTGCTTCCAGGGGAACTGGCGAGCAGTACTTC
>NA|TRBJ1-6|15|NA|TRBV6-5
CASSYDGGATSPLHF
TGTGCCAGCAGTTACGATGGGGGGGCTACTTCACCCCTCCACTTT
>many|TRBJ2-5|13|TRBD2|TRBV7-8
CASSLDPGGTQYF
TGTGCCAGCAGCTTAGATCCGGGGGGGACCCAGTACTTC
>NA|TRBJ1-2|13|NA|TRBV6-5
CASSYELVGGYTF
TGTGCCAGCAGTTACGAATTGGTGGGGGGCTACACCTTC
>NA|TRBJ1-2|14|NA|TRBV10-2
CASSEDGQFYGYTF
TGCGCCAGCAGTGAGGACGGGCAGTTCTATGGCTACACCTTC
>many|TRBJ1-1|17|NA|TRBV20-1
CSARGARDLTFNTEAFF
TGCAGTGCTAGGGGGGCCCGGGACCTGACCTTTAACACTGAAGCTTTCTTT
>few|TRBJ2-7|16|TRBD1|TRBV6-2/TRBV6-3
CASSQSPGQSSYEQYF
TGTGCCAGCAGTCAATCACCGGGACAGAGCTCCTACGAGCAGTACTTC
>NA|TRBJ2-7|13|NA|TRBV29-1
CSRGRGLLYEQYF
TGCAGCCGGGGGAGGGGGCTCCTCTACGAGCAGTACTTC
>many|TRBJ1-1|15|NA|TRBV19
CASSNRATMNTEAFF
TGTGCCAGTAGTAACCGGGCGACGATGAACACTGAAGCTTTCTTT
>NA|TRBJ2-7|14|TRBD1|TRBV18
CASSPRDRGEEQYF
TGTGCCAGCTCACCACGGGACAGGGGGGAGGAGCAGTACTTC
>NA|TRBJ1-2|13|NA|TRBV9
CASSVGYGHGYTF
TGTGCCAGCAGCGTTGGGTATGGCCATGGCTACACCTTC
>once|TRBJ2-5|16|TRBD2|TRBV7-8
CASPPSGGSREETQYF
TGTGCCAGCCCACCTAGCGGGGGCTCCCGGGAAGAGACCCAGTACTTC
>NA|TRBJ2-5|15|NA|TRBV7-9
CASSLGTSSQETQYF
TGTGCCAGCAGCTTAGGGACGTCCAGTCAAGAGACCCAGTACTTC
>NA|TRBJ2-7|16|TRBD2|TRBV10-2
CASSAGLANGHYEQYF
TGCGCCAGCAGTGCGGGACTAGCAAATGGGCACTACGAGCAGTACTTC
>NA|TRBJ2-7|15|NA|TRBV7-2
CASSPNRGGTYEQYF
TGTGCCAGCAGCCCTAATCGGGGAGGAACGTACGAGCAGTACTTC
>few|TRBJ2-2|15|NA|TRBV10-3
CASSYGLVTTGELFF
TGTGCCAGCAGTTACGGTTTGGTTACCACCGGGGAGCTGTTTTTT
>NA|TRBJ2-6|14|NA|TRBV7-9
CASSPAGAANVLTF
TGTGCCAGCAGCCCGGCAGGGGCTGCCAACGTCCTGACTTTC
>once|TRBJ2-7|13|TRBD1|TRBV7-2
CASSLGPGQGEYF
TGTGCCAGCAGCTTAGGCCCGGGACAGGGGGAGTACTTC
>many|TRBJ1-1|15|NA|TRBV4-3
CASSQDNRRDTEAFF
TGCGCCAGCAGCCAAGATAACAGGAGGGACACTGAAGCTTTCTTT
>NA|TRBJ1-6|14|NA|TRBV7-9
CASSFEHLNSPLHF
TGTGCCAGCAGCTTTGAGCATCTTAATTCACCCCTCCACTTT
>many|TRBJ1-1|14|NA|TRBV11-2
CASSDPVANTEAFF
TGTGCCAGCAGCGATCCCGTAGCGAACACTGAAGCTTTCTTT
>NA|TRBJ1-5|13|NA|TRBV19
CASSGGQRQPQHF
TGTGCCAGCAGTGGGGGTCAGCGACAGCCCCAGCATTTT
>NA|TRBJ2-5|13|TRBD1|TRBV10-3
CASSDRVEETQYF
TGTGCCAGCAGTGACAGGGTGGAAGAGACCCAGTACTTC
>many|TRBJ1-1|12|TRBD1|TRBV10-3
CAIGQGLTEAFF
TGTGCCATCGGACAGGGTTTAACTGAAGCTTTCTTT
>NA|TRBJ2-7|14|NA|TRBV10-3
CAISVGGHTYEQYF
TGTGCCATCAGCGTTGGGGGTCATACCTACGAGCAGTACTTC
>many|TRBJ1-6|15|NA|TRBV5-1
CASSLGTKAGSPLHF
TGCGCCAGCAGCTTGGGGACCAAAGCAGGGTCACCCCTCCACTTT
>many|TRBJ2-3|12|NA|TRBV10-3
CATEGGTDTQYF
TGTGCCACGGAGGGGGGAACAGATACGCAGTATTTT